This T cell receptor (beta chain) originates from a study of sequential checkpoint blockade in melanoma. The overall study: Patients were randomized 1:1 to nivolumab-then-ipilimumab or ipilimumab-then-nivolumab first-line. Maintenance nivolumab came after either treatment sequence.

As for treatment: randomized to nivolumab then ipilimumab (arm A) or the reverse (arm B). Patients had received no earlier DNA-damaging chemotherapy. Sorted cells were live CD3+CD8+, lacking CD19 and CD56, from PBMCs. With 4 bases removed from V and 5 bases from J, the gap between germline ends came to 14 bases. Germline values: CDR1 SEHNR, CDR2 FQNEAQ (reference sequence). The CDR3 runs 15 residues. The method was immunoSEQ multiplex PCR; TCRdb's version includes in-frame clones alone and lacks a portion of them. The table lists roughly 8,400 clones, approximately 81% of them singletons. The specimen was CD8+ T cells sorted from blood (inferred from file names), collected from a patient given nivolumab and ipilimumab in sequence. The receptor was derived from a human donor with melanoma. The rearrangement links TRBV7-9 to TRBJ1-4, with D possibly TRBD1 on 6 matching bases. The CDR3 DNA reads as TGTGCCAGCAGCTCCTCTGGACAGTCAAATGAAAAACTGTTTTTT. Translated, it gives CASSSSGQSNEKLFF.